What follows describes a single T cell receptor beta chain. The table came from immunoSEQ multiplex PCR; TCRdb's copy has only in-frame clones and leaves some out. The sample has approximately 130,000 clones, less than 90% seen once. The data derive from a study of blood T cell repertoires in COVID-19. In terms of age and location, participants ranged from roughly 18 to 100 years and lived in about 25 US areas. Recovery meant two consecutive negative NP/OP PCR tests, professional clearance, or resolved symptoms. V dropped 0 bases and J dropped 8; count of bases not matched to a gene: 24. Looked up from germline, CDR1 is SGHVS and CDR2 is FNYEAQ. The CDR3 extends over 21 amino acids.

This rearrangement joins TRBV7-6 to TRBJ1-4; 7 positions match TRBD1. The sample taken for sequencing was PBMCs or T cells enriched from blood (not recorded which). The sequence came from a man aged 25 to 40 who had recovered from COVID-19. CDR3 nucleotide sequence: TGTGCCAGCAGCTTAGCCAGCTGGCAGGGGGATATTTCGGTCGTTAGGGAAAAACTGTTTTTT. Its translation: CASSLASWQGDISVVREKLFF.